This TCR beta chain was sequenced in a study of T cells in Graves' hyperthyroidism and ophthalmopathy. Newly diagnosed patients aged 18 to 65 had hyperthyroidism of under 2 months' duration. The authors took PBMCs from 10 ml fresh peripheral blood. RNA transcripts yielded amplified TCR beta CDR3 regions. The primer set for the first-round RT-PCR of the TCR CDR3 was HTBI. TCRdb called the multiplex PCR reads again in MiXCR, with one record for every CDR3 protein. Here the sample spans about 480,000 distinct CDR3 sequences, roughly an eighth being singletons. Sequenced material: blood. This TCR was sampled from a woman under 30 with Graves' hyperthyroidism.

CDR3 sequence: CASSRDGPYEQYF. DNA of the CDR3: TGTGCCAGCAGCCGGGACGGGCCCTACGAGCAGTACTTC. The rearrangement uses TRBV13 and TRBJ2-7; D could derive from TRBD1 or TRBD2 (5 bases each). The germline V gene has CDR1 PRHDT and CDR2 FYEKMQ (reference sequence). Trimming removed 5 bases at V and 2 bases at J, with 10 bases between. There are 13 residues in the CDR3.